These 17 T cell receptor beta chains were sequenced from one sample in a study of long-term antiretroviral therapy in people with HIV. Sequencing relied on immunoSEQ assay v3.0, run at survey level. This table comes from immunoSEQ multiplex PCR, and its TCRdb copy is limited to in-frame clones, with some not included. The profile shows about 26,000 clones, 86% of them singletons. Sample: unsorted PBMCs, taken roughly 2.7 years after starting antiretroviral therapy. These receptors were taken from a man aged 40-50 years with HIV.

The chain links TRBV2 to TRBJ2-1; D is undetermined. This CDR3 is built from 15 residues. Germline values: CDR1 SNHLY, CDR2 FYNNEI. V was pared by 7 bases and J by 5 bases, with 18 bases between. The CDR3 DNA reads as TGTGCCAGCATGGTTAGATCCCTCCCGGACAATGAGCAGTTCTTC. It codes for CASMVRSLPDNEQFF.

V is TRBV10-3 and J is TRBJ2-5; D call uncertain. The DNA end is a closer match to TRBJ2-7, so the J assignment may be wrong. In germline, CDR1 is ENHRY, CDR2 SYGVKD. This CDR3 has 14 amino acids. CDR3: CAISDQDKSYEQYF. The CDR3 nucleotides are TGTGCCATCAGTGACCAAGACAAATCCTACGAGCAGTACTTC.

The chain recombines TRBV5-1 with TRBJ1-4; no reliable D call. V was pared by 3 bases and J by 4 bases, with 10 bases between. Looked up from germline, CDR1 is SGHRS and CDR2 is YFSETQ. The CDR3 spans 14 residues. This chain's CDR3 is CASSWIGLNEKLFF. Here the CDR3 DNA reads TGCGCCAGCAGCTGGATAGGTCTTAATGAAAAACTGTTTTTT.

This chain joins TRBV6-5 and TRBJ2-7; D is perhaps TRBD2 (7 bases). Germline CDR1 and CDR2: MNHEY and SVGAGI. Trimming cost V 8 bases and J 0 bases, with 17 bases left between them. The CDR3 loop spans 15 amino acids. CDR3 in DNA: TGTGCCAGCGGGTTAGGGGGGGTTTTCTCCTACGAGCAGTACTTC. This sequence encodes CASGLGGVFSYEQYF.

This chain uses TRBV19 with TRBJ2-1; 8 bases are shared with TRBD2. The CDR3 length is 20 residues. Germline trimming cut 5 bases from V and 2 bases from J; bases unmatched to any gene: 20. Germline CDR1 LNHDA, CDR2 SQIVND (reference sequence). The CDR3 sequence: CASSLGPGPTGTRAYNEQFF. The CDR3 region has the DNA TGTGCCAGTAGTTTGGGGCCGGGTCCCACCGGGACTAGGGCCTACAATGAGCAGTTCTTC.

The V gene is TRBV9, the J gene TRBJ2-7, with D possibly TRBD1 on 5 matching bases. The germline gives CDR1 SGDLS, CDR2 YYNGEE. V lost 3 bases and J 0 bases, leaving 13 bases between the germline ends. The CDR3 covers 15 residues. CDR3: CASSEKPTVSYEQYF. In nucleotides, the CDR3 is TGTGCCAGCAGCGAAAAGCCGACAGTCTCCTACGAGCAGTACTTC.

This rearrangement joins TRBV28 to TRBJ2-7; no firm D call. The ends were cut back, 1 base at V and 13 bases at J, with 11 bases in the middle. In germline, CDR1 is MDHEN, CDR2 SYDVKM. The CDR3 sequence is 11 residues long. The CDR3 spells CASSLFSVGYF. The CDR3 nucleotides read TGTGCCAGCAGTTTATTTTCTGTTGGATACTTC. The complete variable domain, with remaining parts taken from reference TRBV28 and TRBJ2-7, reads DVKVTQSSRYLVKRTGEKVFLECVQDMDHENMFWYRQDPGLGLRLIYFSYDVKMKEKGDIPEGYSVSREKKERFSLILESASTNQTSMYLCASSLFSVGYFGPGTRLTVT.

The CDR3 is CAWEMEGNTEAFF. The CDR3 nucleotides read TGTGCCTGGGAAATGGAGGGGAACACTGAAGCTTTCTTT. The genes are TRBV30 and TRBJ1-1, with D unresolved. Germline CDR1 reads GTSNPN; CDR2 reads SVGIG (reference sequence). Trimming took off 5 bases at V and 1 base at J, with 11 bases between the two ends. The CDR3 is 13 amino acids.

J is TRBJ1-2 and V is TRBV28; 8 positions agree with TRBD1. CDR1 and CDR2 from the germline V gene are MDHEN and SYDVKM. The CDR3 has 13 residues. After removal of 7 bases from V and 8 bases from J, the junction contained 9 bases not matched to a gene. DNA of the CDR3: TGTGCCAGCAATTTGCAGGGGGCGGGCGGCTACACCTTC. As protein: CASNLQGAGGYTF.

The chain joins TRBV5-1 to TRBJ1-2; D is unclear. The germline V gene encodes CDR1 SGHRS and CDR2 YFSETQ. This CDR3 is 17 amino acids long. V was cut by 6 bases and J by 0 bases, with 21 bases left in between. The CDR3 bases are TGCGCCAGCACCGGGTCGGTAAGAGACCAAACTAACTATGGCTACACCTTC. Its protein product is CASTGSVRDQTNYGYTF.

The chain has TRBV4-3 and TRBJ1-4; no clear D. Germline V gene data show CDR1 as LGHNA and CDR2 as YSLEER. Trimming cost V 4 bases and J 5 bases, with 14 bases left between them. CDR3 length: 15 residues. Here the CDR3 reads CASSRNQMDNEKLFF. The CDR3 region has the DNA TGCGCCAGCAGCCGAAATCAGATGGACAATGAAAAACTGTTTTTT.

The sample holds a few counts of this clone. Here the CDR3 reads CASSEGGKNTEAFF. The CDR3 bases are TGTGCCAGCAGTGAAGGGGGGAAGAACACTGAAGCTTTCTTT. This chain links TRBV6-1 with TRBJ1-1, with a tentative D call TRBD1 (5 bases). This CDR3 comprises 14 residues. The V gene's germline CDR1 is MNHNS and CDR2 SASEGT. V was pared by 1 base and J by 1 base, with 7 bases between.

The table lists this clone with a count of one. The chain employs TRBV28 and TRBJ2-5, with TRBD1 matching over 7 bases. Trimming cost V 3 bases and J 2 bases; bases outside gene matches: 3. Germline assignment: CDR1 MDHEN and CDR2 SYDVKM. This CDR3 region has 14 residues. CDR3 bases: TGTGCCAGCAGTTTCCAGGACAGGCAAGAGACCCAGTACTTC. This sequence encodes CASSFQDRQETQYF.

The rearrangement joins TRBV7-7 to TRBJ2-2; D is perhaps TRBD2 (6 bases). Germline CDR1 reads SSHAT; CDR2 reads FNYEAQ (reference sequence). This CDR3 spans 13 amino acids. Here the CDR3 DNA reads TGTGCTAGCGGTGTAGCGGACACCGGGGAGCTGTTTTTT. It specifies CASGVADTGELFF.

This clone was counted once. The gene calls are TRBV4-2 and TRBJ2-7; 10 bases map to TRBD2. The CDR3 is 14 residues long. The ends lost 7 bases at V and 2 bases at J; junction bases unmatched: 5. The germline CDR1 and CDR2 sequences are LGHNA and YNFKEQ. CDR3 protein: CASTRTSGPYEQYF. CDR3 in DNA: TGTGCCAGCACTCGGACTAGCGGACCCTACGAGCAGTACTTC.

CDR3 protein: CAWSGSSNQPQHF. For the CDR3, the DNA is TGTGCCTGGAGTGGCAGTAGCAATCAGCCCCAGCATTTT. V is TRBV30 and J is TRBJ1-5, with unresolved D. The CDR3 loop spans 13 amino acids. V lost 1 base, J lost 0 bases, and 4 bases lay in between. Germline values: CDR1 GTSNPN, CDR2 SVGIG (reference sequence).

The V and J genes are TRBV10-1 and TRBJ2-7; TRBD2 matches 7 bases. V lost 0 bases, J lost 3 bases, and 5 bases stayed unmatched. The V gene's germline CDR1 is WNHNN and CDR2 SYGVQD (reference sequence). This CDR3 is built from 15 residues. CDR3 protein: CASSESRLAGYEQYF. The CDR3 DNA follows: TGCGCCAGCAGTGAGTCAAGACTAGCAGGCTACGAGCAGTACTTC.